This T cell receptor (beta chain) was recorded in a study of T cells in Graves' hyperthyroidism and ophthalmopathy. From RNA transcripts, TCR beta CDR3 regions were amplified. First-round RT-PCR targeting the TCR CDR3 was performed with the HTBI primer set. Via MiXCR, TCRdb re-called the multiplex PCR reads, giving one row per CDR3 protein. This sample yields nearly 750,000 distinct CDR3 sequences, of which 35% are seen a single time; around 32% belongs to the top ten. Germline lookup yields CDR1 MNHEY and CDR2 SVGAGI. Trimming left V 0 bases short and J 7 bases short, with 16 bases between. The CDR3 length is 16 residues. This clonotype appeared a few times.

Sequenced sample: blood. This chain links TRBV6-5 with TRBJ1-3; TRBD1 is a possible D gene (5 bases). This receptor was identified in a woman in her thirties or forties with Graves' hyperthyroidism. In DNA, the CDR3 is TGTGCCAGCAGTTACTCGGCGGCGGAGGGGTGGAACACCATATATTTT. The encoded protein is CASSYSAAEGWNTIYF.